This T cell receptor beta chain was identified during a study of radiation and T cells in renal cell carcinoma. Study-wide results and limits: Irradiated tumors held more dominant CDR3 motifs than control tumors.

The repertoire was sequenced with immunoSEQ multiplex PCR; TCRdb's copy has only in-frame clones and lacks some. The sample has roughly 9,800 clones, roughly three fifths seen once. Regarding treatment: treatment-naive control, cytoreductive nephrectomy. Remarks on this clone: Its antigen is currently unknown.

The CDR3 sequence is 16 residues long. V was cut by 2 bases and J by 8 bases, with 18 bases left in between. The germline V gene has CDR1 SGHAT and CDR2 FQNNGV. Here the sequenced sample was tumor tissue, taken from a patient whose treatment was nephrectomy without radiotherapy. This sequence joins TRBV11-2 and TRBJ1-4; D is unclear. This clonotype was sampled from a man between 40 and 49 years old with renal cell carcinoma. CDR3 bases: TGTGCCAGCAGCTTAAGAGGGTCGGGCGGAGAGGAAAAACTGTTTTTT. As protein: CASSLRGSGGEEKLFF.